The 14 T cell receptor beta chains in this list originate from one sample, sequenced in a study of blood T cell repertoires in COVID-19. Method: immunoSEQ multiplex PCR; TCRdb's copy keeps in-frame clones and lacks some. There are more than 100,000 clones in the sample; 87% occur only once, and roughly 30% lies in the top ten. The sample consisted of peripheral blood. These receptors originate from a woman between 65 and 79 years old with acute or convalescent COVID-19.

This clone was detected only once. This CDR3 reads CASSVQGGATDTEAFF. CDR3 bases: TGTGCCAGCAGTGTTCAGGGCGGGGCTACGGACACTGAAGCTTTCTTT. This chain joins TRBV6-1 and TRBJ1-1, with D maybe TRBD1 (5 bases). The CDR3 consists of 16 residues. Germline loops: CDR1 MNHNS, CDR2 SASEGT. The germline V and J ends were trimmed by 4 bases and 3 bases, with 18 bases remaining between them.

V gene TRBV24-1 combines with J gene TRBJ1-1; 8 positions agree with TRBD1. Germline assignment: CDR1 KGHDR and CDR2 SFDVKD. The CDR3 has 15 amino acids. V gave up 5 bases and J gave up 0 bases; unmatched junction bases: 4. The CDR3 is CATSAADRVNTEAFF. The CDR3 DNA sequence: TGTGCCACCAGTGCAGCGGACAGGGTGAACACTGAAGCTTTCTTT.

The chain uses TRBV6-5 and TRBJ1-5; no clear D. CDR1 is MNHEY, CDR2 SVGAGI, per germline. This CDR3 spans 13 amino acids. V lost 4 bases to trimming and J lost 7 bases, with 11 bases between them. The CDR3 sequence is CASSSQLNQPQHF. In nucleotides, the CDR3 is TGTGCCAGCAGTTCGCAGTTGAACCAGCCCCAGCATTTT.

This chain uses TRBV6-5 with TRBJ2-7; TRBD2 matches at 7 bases. Germline lookup yields CDR1 MNHEY and CDR2 SVGAGI. V shed 2 bases, J shed 2 bases, and the junction held 6 bases outside the gene matches. The CDR3 is made up of 15 amino acids. CDR3 coding DNA: TGTGCCAGCAGTTACAACGGGGGGTCGCCCTACGAGCAGTACTTC. As protein: CASSYNGGSPYEQYF.

The V call is TRBV5-1, the J call TRBJ2-2; 7 bases map to TRBD1. V shed 0 bases, J shed 7 bases, and the junction held 0 bases outside the gene matches. CDR3 length: 13 residues. Looked up from germline, CDR1 is SGHRS and CDR2 is YFSETQ. This CDR3 is CASSLGQGGELFF. The CDR3 nucleotides are TGCGCCAGCAGCTTGGGACAGGGCGGGGAGCTGTTTTTT. Looking up the rest from reference TRBV5-1 and TRBJ2-2 gives the full variable domain: KAGVTQTPRYLIKTRGQQVTLSCSPISGHRSVSWYQQTPGQGLQFLFEYFSETQRNKGNFPGRFSGRQFSNSRSEMNVSTLELGDSALYLCASSLGQGGELFFGEGSRLTVL.

V usage is TRBV7-9 and J usage is TRBJ1-2, with 7 bases lining up with TRBD1. This CDR3 contains 15 residues. Per germline, CDR1 SEHNR and CDR2 FQNEAQ (reference sequence). The V and J ends lost 1 base and 3 bases, in that order; junction bases with no gene match: 5. The CDR3 spells CASSLGKGADYGYTF. Here the CDR3 DNA reads TGTGCCAGCAGCTTAGGGAAGGGGGCGGACTATGGCTACACCTTC.

V gene TRBV10-1 combines with J gene TRBJ1-1; TRBD1 matches at 9 bases. V lost 0 bases to trimming and J lost 3 bases; unmatched junction nucleotides: 2. Germline V gene data show CDR1 as WNHNN and CDR2 as SYGVQD (reference sequence). This CDR3 is 15 amino acids long. Here the CDR3 DNA reads TGCGCCAGCAGTGAGTCGACAGGGGGTTACACTGAAGCTTTCTTT. Protein: CASSESTGGYTEAFF.

The V call is TRBV4-1, the J call TRBJ2-7, with 7 bases lining up with TRBD1. The CDR3 has 15 amino acids. The junction had 9 bases not matched to a gene; V was cut back by 4 bases and J by 3 bases. Germline CDR1 MGHRA, CDR2 YSYEKL. The DNA for the CDR3 is TGCGCCAGCAGCCGAACAGGGGCCCTACTCTACGAGCAGTACTTC. Amino acids: CASSRTGALLYEQYF.

As DNA, the CDR3 is TGTGCCAGCAGCCCACAGAGATACGAGCAGTACTTC. It encodes CASSPQRYEQYF. J is TRBJ2-7 and V is TRBV12-3 or TRBV12-4, with D unclear. The CDR3 is 12 residues long. The ends were cut back, 6 bases at V and 4 bases at J, with 10 bases in the middle.

This rearrangement joins TRBV28 to TRBJ1-1; no clear D gene. Germline V gives CDR1 MDHEN, CDR2 SYDVKM. CDR3 length equals 14 residues. Trimming shortened V by 5 bases and J by 1 base, and 11 bases separated the two germline ends. The CDR3 region is CASSHRLTNTEAFF. The CDR3 bases are TGTGCCAGCAGTCACAGACTAACGAACACTGAAGCTTTCTTT.

The V and J genes are TRBV19 and TRBJ1-5, with unresolved D. With 9 bases removed from V and 1 base from J, the gap between germline ends came to 13 bases. The CDR3 runs 14 residues. Germline V lookup: CDR1 LNHDA, CDR2 SQIVND (reference sequence). Here the CDR3 reads CASGNGGSNQPQHF. CDR3 nucleotide sequence: TGTGCCAGCGGAAATGGCGGGAGCAATCAGCCCCAGCATTTT.

The V call is TRBV5-1, the J call TRBJ1-2, with D possibly being TRBD1 (5 bases). This CDR3 region has 16 residues. V lost 4 bases and J 0 bases, leaving 16 bases between the germline ends. Germline V gene data show CDR1 as SGHRS and CDR2 as YFSETQ. CDR3 sequence reads: CASSPKTVYANYGYTF. The DNA of the CDR3 is TGCGCCAGCAGCCCGAAGACAGTATACGCTAACTATGGCTACACCTTC.

V gene TRBV9 combines with J gene TRBJ2-4, with unresolved D. Trimming pared 7 bases from V and 3 bases from J, leaving 17 bases between. Germline CDR1 SGDLS, CDR2 YYNGEE. The CDR3 runs 15 residues. The CDR3 region has the DNA TGTGCCAGCGCAGTTTGCTGGCACCTCAAAAACATTCAGTACTTC. It is translated as CASAVCWHLKNIQYF. Full variable domain (outside the CDR3, taken from reference TRBV9 and TRBJ2-4): DSGVTQTPKHLITATGQRVTLRCSPRSGDLSVYWYQQSLDQGLQFLIQYYNGEERAKGNILERFSAQQFPDLHSELNLSSLELGDSALYFCASAVCWHLKNIQYFGAGTRLSVL.

The CDR3, as DNA: TGTGCCATCAGTGAGGGGGGGGTTTTAAATGGCGGCTACACCTTC. Its protein is CAISEGGVLNGGYTF. The rearrangement uses TRBV10-3 and TRBJ1-2, with a weak D call TRBD1 (5 bases). CDR1 ENHRY and CDR2 SYGVKD come from the germline V gene. V shed 2 bases and J shed 8 bases, with 18 bases lying between them. The CDR3 totals 15 residues.